The clone carrying this T cell receptor (beta chain) was observed a few times. Its specificity is not known. V was shortened by 4 bases and J by 8 bases, with 12 bases between the two germline ends. The CDR3 totals 13 residues. The V gene's germline CDR1 is SGHRS and CDR2 YFSETQ. Sequenced by immunoSEQ multiplex PCR; TCRdb stores in-frame clones only, minus some. This table has approximately 9,400 clones, 50% to 75% appearing once. The data are from a study of CD4+ T cells in melanoma. Notes on the study in general: A reported correlation linked neoantigen-specific CD4+ T cells to CD8+, macrophage and B cell function. Reportedly, melanoma neoantigen-specific CD4+ T cells showed varied differentiation states.

The receptor was isolated from a human donor with melanoma. Sequencing was done on a sample of cells from a culture (not recorded whether cultured in vitro). V is TRBV5-1 and J is TRBJ2-2; D is unresolved. The CDR3: CASSDSLAGELFF. As DNA, the CDR3 is TGCGCCAGCAGCGATTCCCTGGCAGGGGAGCTGTTTTTT. Full variable domain (rest looked up from reference TRBV5-1 and TRBJ2-2): KAGVTQTPRYLIKTRGQQVTLSCSPISGHRSVSWYQQTPGQGLQFLFEYFSETQRNKGNFPGRFSGRQFSNSRSEMNVSTLELGDSALYLCASSDSLAGELFFGEGSRLTVL.